The 6 T cell receptor beta chains below come from one sample, sequenced in a study of spatial heterogeneity in lung cancer. Study-level points and caveats: Tumors with more nonsynonymous mutations had more expanded intratumoral alpha and beta TCRs.

Indicated time point: sample taken at primary tumor resection. Their cognate antigens are unknown. Via MiXCR, TCRdb re-called the 5' RACE reads, giving one row per CDR3 protein. The listing records under 75 distinct CDR3 sequences. This material consisted of lung tumor tissue, taken at surgery. These receptors came from a male donor with early-stage non-small cell lung cancer.

By share, this clonotype ranks as hyperexpanded. For a library built for alpha chains, this beta chain is a stray read; little rests on its size. This rearrangement joins TRBV6-6 to TRBJ2-7, with D perhaps matching TRBD1 (5 bases). CDR1 MNHNY and CDR2 SVGAGI come from the germline V gene (reference sequence). Trimming removed 8 bases at V and 2 bases at J, with 10 bases between. CDR3 length equals 12 residues. The CDR3 loop reads CASSGQTYEQYF. The DNA of the CDR3 is TGTGCCAGCTCTGGACAAACCTACGAGCAGTACTTC.

Concerning this clonotype itself: The size of this beta chain means little, since it is a stray read in a library made for alpha chains. The CDR3 region is CSARTGDTGELFF. In nucleotides, the CDR3 is TGCAGTGCCCGGACAGGGGACACCGGGGAGCTGTTTTTT. The V and J genes are TRBV20-1 and TRBJ2-2; 9 nucleotides agree with TRBD1. The junction had 2 bases not matched to a gene; V was cut back by 6 bases and J by 3 bases. Germline CDR1 is DFQATT and CDR2 is SNEGSKA (reference sequence). CDR3 length equals 13 residues.

In the case of this clonotype: Being off target in a library aimed at alpha chains, this beta chain has a size of little meaning. The chain carries TRBV20-1 and TRBJ2-7; 8 bases are a match to TRBD2. V dropped 4 bases and J dropped 3; count of bases not matched to a gene: 5. Germline V gene sequence: CDR1 DFQATT, CDR2 SNEGSKA (reference sequence). This CDR3 has 13 amino acids. CDR3: CSAKSGSFYEQYF. The CDR3 DNA sequence: TGCAGTGCTAAGAGCGGGAGTTTCTACGAGCAGTACTTC.

This clonotype was observed a few times. This beta chain turned up in a library designed for alpha chains; as an off-target read, its abundance says little. This chain uses TRBV4-1 with TRBJ2-5, with D possibly TRBD1 on 6 matching bases. The CDR3 has 13 amino acids. V gave up 4 bases and J gave up 3 bases, with 9 bases separating them. Germline values: CDR1 MGHRA, CDR2 YSYEKL. The CDR3, as DNA: TGCGCCAGCAGCCGGGCAGGGGAAGAGACCCAGTACTTC. Residues: CASSRAGEETQYF.

This clonotype was counted a few times. Within a library made for alpha chains, this beta chain is off target, and its count is uninformative. The V and J genes are TRBV7-2 and TRBJ1-1; D gene ambiguous. The CDR3 sequence is 14 residues long. The V end lost 5 bases, the J end lost 3 bases, and 13 bases lay between the germline ends. CDR1 and CDR2 from the germline V gene are SGHTA and FQGNSA. CDR3 residues: CASSPPRPYTEAFF. The CDR3 nucleotides read TGTGCCAGCAGCCCCCCGCGGCCTTACACTGAAGCTTTCTTT.

As for this clonotype: This beta chain is an off-target read within a library intended for alpha chains, so its frequency means little. J is TRBJ2-3 and V is TRBV11-2; no reliable D call. Germline V gene lookup returns CDR1 SGHAT and CDR2 FQNNGV. The CDR3 extends over 13 amino acids. The ends were cut back, 3 bases at V and 1 base at J, with 5 bases in the middle. The CDR3 spells CASSLIGTDTQYF. In DNA, the CDR3 is TGTGCCAGCAGCTTGATCGGCACAGATACGCAGTATTTT.